The rows below give T cell receptor beta chains drawn from one sample of a study of cytomegalovirus exposure and HLA in healthy donors. Only in-frame clones appear in the TCRdb table, and some are missing; sequencing was by immunoSEQ multiplex PCR. The repertoire holds over 100,000 clones, with approximately 79% as singletons. The sequencing sample was made of PBMCs. The receptors were sampled from a man aged 45-65 years in good health and CMV-seropositive. Each CDR3 is given with its conserved first and last residue. The order of the fields is J gene, CDR3 length, V gene, D gene, CDR3 protein. D genes are given only for firm matches.

J gene: TRBJ2-7
CDR3 length: 12
V gene: TRBV11-1
D gene: NA
CDR3 protein: CASSHQRGEQYF

J gene: TRBJ2-7
CDR3 length: 12
V gene: TRBV29-1
D gene: TRBD1
CDR3 protein: CSAGTEVYEQYF

J gene: TRBJ2-2
CDR3 length: 13
V gene: TRBV27
D gene: TRBD1
CDR3 protein: CASNRGRTGELFF

J gene: TRBJ1-2
CDR3 length: 12
V gene: TRBV28
D gene: NA
CDR3 protein: CASSPLSMGYTF

J gene: TRBJ2-5
CDR3 length: 14
V gene: TRBV19
D gene: NA
CDR3 protein: CASSKGSTGETQYF

J gene: TRBJ1-4
CDR3 length: 14
V gene: TRBV5-6
D gene: TRBD1
CDR3 protein: CASSRDRGNEKLFF

J gene: TRBJ2-3
CDR3 length: 16
V gene: TRBV5-1
D gene: NA
CDR3 protein: CASSLGDLGGTDTQYF

J gene: TRBJ2-3
CDR3 length: 15
V gene: TRBV4-1
D gene: NA
CDR3 protein: CASSHDSSSTDTQYF

J gene: TRBJ2-6
CDR3 length: 15
V gene: TRBV4-3
D gene: NA
CDR3 protein: CASSQDAGGANVLTF

J gene: TRBJ2-3
CDR3 length: 17
V gene: TRBV4-2
D gene: TRBD1
CDR3 protein: CASSQELTGGSGDTQYF

J gene: TRBJ1-2
CDR3 length: 15
V gene: TRBV9
D gene: NA
CDR3 protein: CASTNSGFGNYGYTF

J gene: TRBJ2-1
CDR3 length: 15
V gene: TRBV18
D gene: NA
CDR3 protein: CASSPRTESFNEQFF

J gene: TRBJ1-1
CDR3 length: 19
V gene: TRBV5-1
D gene: TRBD1
CDR3 protein: CASSLSLGDRGQSNTEAFF

J gene: TRBJ2-3
CDR3 length: 14
V gene: TRBV7-3
D gene: NA
CDR3 protein: CASSLEASTDTQYF

J gene: TRBJ1-1
CDR3 length: 13
V gene: TRBV19
D gene: NA
CDR3 protein: CASSMRQNTEAFF

J gene: TRBJ1-1
CDR3 length: 12
V gene: TRBV2
D gene: NA
CDR3 protein: CASTVMNTEAFF

J gene: TRBJ2-6
CDR3 length: 17
V gene: TRBV7-2
D gene: NA
CDR3 protein: CASSLVRGTFGANVLTF

J gene: TRBJ2-2
CDR3 length: 15
V gene: TRBV6-5
D gene: NA
CDR3 protein: CASSYRRSGAGELFF

J gene: TRBJ1-6
CDR3 length: 16
V gene: TRBV4-1
D gene: NA
CDR3 protein: CASSLRIRPTNSPLHF

J gene: TRBJ2-7
CDR3 length: 16
V gene: TRBV7-9
D gene: TRBD2
CDR3 protein: CASTQTSGRRTYEQYF

J gene: TRBJ2-7
CDR3 length: 15
V gene: TRBV5-1
D gene: TRBD2
CDR3 protein: CASSLAASGAYEQYF

J gene: TRBJ2-7
CDR3 length: 16
V gene: TRBV18
D gene: TRBD1
CDR3 protein: CASSPLGDRGAGEQYF

J gene: TRBJ2-2
CDR3 length: 19
V gene: TRBV4-1
D gene: TRBD1
CDR3 protein: CASSHLPGGAATNTGELFF

J gene: TRBJ2-1
CDR3 length: 14
V gene: TRBV11-3
D gene: NA
CDR3 protein: CASSPRGMVDEQFF

J gene: TRBJ1-2
CDR3 length: 15
V gene: TRBV28
D gene: NA
CDR3 protein: CASSFSAGGLGGYTF

J gene: TRBJ1-1
CDR3 length: 15
V gene: TRBV25-1
D gene: NA
CDR3 protein: CASSAWDNLNTEAFF

J gene: TRBJ2-5
CDR3 length: 15
V gene: TRBV4-1
D gene: TRBD2
CDR3 protein: CASSQDSGGAKTQYF

J gene: TRBJ2-2
CDR3 length: 14
V gene: TRBV5-1
D gene: NA
CDR3 protein: CASSFPQNTGELFF

J gene: TRBJ2-3
CDR3 length: 17
V gene: TRBV7-2
D gene: TRBD2
CDR3 protein: CASSLRGLAGATDTQYF

J gene: TRBJ2-3
CDR3 length: 14
V gene: TRBV5-1
D gene: TRBD2
CDR3 protein: CASSLVLASDTQYF

J gene: TRBJ2-3
CDR3 length: 15
V gene: TRBV2
D gene: TRBD1
CDR3 protein: CASSAGGRSTDTQYF

J gene: TRBJ2-7
CDR3 length: 15
V gene: TRBV5-4
D gene: TRBD1
CDR3 protein: CASSLGQGLYYEQYF

J gene: TRBJ2-2
CDR3 length: 15
V gene: TRBV19
D gene: NA
CDR3 protein: CASNVRQGNTGELFF

J gene: TRBJ1-1
CDR3 length: 14
V gene: TRBV10-2
D gene: NA
CDR3 protein: CASRGQGLNTEAFF